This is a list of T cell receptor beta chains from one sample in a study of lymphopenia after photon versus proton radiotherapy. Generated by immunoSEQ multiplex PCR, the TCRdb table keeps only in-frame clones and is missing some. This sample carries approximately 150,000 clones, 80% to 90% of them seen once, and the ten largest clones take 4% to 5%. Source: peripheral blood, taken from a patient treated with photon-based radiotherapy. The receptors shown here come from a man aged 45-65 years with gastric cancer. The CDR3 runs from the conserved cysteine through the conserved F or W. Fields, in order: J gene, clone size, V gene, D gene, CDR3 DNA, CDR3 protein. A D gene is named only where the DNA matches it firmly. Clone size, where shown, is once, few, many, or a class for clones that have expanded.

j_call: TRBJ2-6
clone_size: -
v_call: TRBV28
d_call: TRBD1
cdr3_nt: TGTGCCAGCCGTAGGGCAGGGGGCGCTGGGGCCAACGTCCTGACTTTC
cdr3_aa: CASRRAGGAGANVLTF

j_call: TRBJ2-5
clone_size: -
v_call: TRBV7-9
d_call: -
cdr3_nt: TGTGCCAGCAGCGATTACAGGGCCCACCAAGAGACCCAGTACTTC
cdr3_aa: CASSDYRAHQETQYF

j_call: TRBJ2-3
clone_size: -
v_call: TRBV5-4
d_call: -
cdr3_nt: TGTGCCAGCAGCTTAGAGTATACGCAGGGTACGCAGTATTTT
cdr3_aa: CASSLEYTQGTQYF

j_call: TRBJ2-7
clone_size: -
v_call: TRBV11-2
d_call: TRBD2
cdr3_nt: TGTGCCAGCAGCTTAGATCACCGACTAGCGGGAGGGTCGAGGCAGTACTTC
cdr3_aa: CASSLDHRLAGGSRQYF

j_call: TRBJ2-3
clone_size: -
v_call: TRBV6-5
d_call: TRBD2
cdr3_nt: TGTGCCAGCAGTTACTCGACAACTAGCGCAGATACGCAGTATTTT
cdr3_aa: CASSYSTTSADTQYF

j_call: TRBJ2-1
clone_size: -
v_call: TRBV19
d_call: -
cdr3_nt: TGTGCCAGTAGTATAGGAGGAGGCAATGAGCAGTTCTTC
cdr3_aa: CASSIGGGNEQFF

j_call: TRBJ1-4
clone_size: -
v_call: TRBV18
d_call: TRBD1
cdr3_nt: TGTGCCAGCTCCCCGGGGACAGGGAATGAAAAACTGTTTTTT
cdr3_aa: CASSPGTGNEKLFF

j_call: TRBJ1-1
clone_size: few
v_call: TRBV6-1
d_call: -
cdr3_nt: TGTGCCAGCAGTGAACAGGAGAACACTGAAGCTTTCTTT
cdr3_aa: CASSEQENTEAFF

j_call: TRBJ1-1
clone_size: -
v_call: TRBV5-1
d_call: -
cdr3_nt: TGCGCCAGCAGCTATTTTGGAGGTACTGAAGCTTTCTTT
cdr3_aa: CASSYFGGTEAFF

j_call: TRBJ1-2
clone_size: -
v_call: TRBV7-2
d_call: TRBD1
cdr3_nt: TGTGCCAGCAGCCCGAACCAGGGGGGCTATGGCTACACCTTC
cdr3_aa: CASSPNQGGYGYTF

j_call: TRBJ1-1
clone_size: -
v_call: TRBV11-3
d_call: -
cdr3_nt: TGTGCCAGCAGCTTACAAGTGAACACTGAAGCTTTCTTT
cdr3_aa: CASSLQVNTEAFF

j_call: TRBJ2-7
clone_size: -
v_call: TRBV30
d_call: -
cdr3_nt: TGTGCCTGGAGTGTAGGGTTCTACGAGCAGTACTTC
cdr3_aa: CAWSVGFYEQYF

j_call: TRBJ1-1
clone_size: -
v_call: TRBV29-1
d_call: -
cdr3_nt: TGCAGCGACGGTCGGCGAAGGGCCACTGAAGCTTTCTTT
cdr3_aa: CSDGRRRATEAFF